This record looks at one T cell receptor beta chain sequence and its context. Antigen unknown. This entry belongs to a study of T cell repertoires in cytomegalovirus infection. Study at large: HLA-B-restricted CMV epitopes that are well studied, plus recently identified HLA-C-restricted ones, were used by the study. An indication of both CMV infection and matching HLA type came from public TCR beta signatures. Study outcomes and limitations: HLA-C-restricted CMV-specific TCR beta clonotypes were dominant in the ex vivo response. Based on cumulative public TCR beta family frequency, carriers of CMV plus the relevant HLA were identified.

The V end was cut by 5 bases, the J end by 5 bases, with 12 bases between. Germline lookup yields CDR1 SGHAT and CDR2 FQNNGV. CDR3 size: 13 residues. TCRdb reprocessed the reads with MiXCR, giving one entry per CDR3 protein. The sample includes roughly 730,000 distinct CDR3 sequences, about 33% of them seen just once. The sequenced sample was cultured PBMCs, obtained from culture after CMV antigen stimulation. The chain uses TRBV11-2 and TRBJ2-5; the D gene is possibly TRBD1 (5 bases). This TCR came from a human donor in good health (CMV status not recorded). Some clones in this sample may be carry-over from other donors' samples. The CDR3 region has the DNA TGTGCCAGCAGCGTCAGGGCCGGGGAGACCCAGTACTTC. Protein product: CASSVRAGETQYF.